This T cell receptor (beta chain) was documented in a study of blood T cell repertoires in COVID-19. Study details: Specimens from acute and convalescent COVID-19 originated in the United States, Italy and Spain. T cells, B-cell-depleted T cells, or PBMCs supplied cDNA or gDNA.

The CDR3 contains 16 residues. The junction had 3 bases not matched to a gene; V was cut back by 5 bases and J by 0 bases. Germline lookup yields CDR1 PRHDT and CDR2 FYEKMQ (reference sequence). How the authors handled the data: How many nucleated cells were present was estimated from reference gene primer amplification. Profiled with immunoSEQ multiplex PCR; TCRdb holds only in-frame clones, not every one. The V and J calls and clone size come from that table; D and trimming were worked out from the DNA. The sample lists about 200,000 clones; roughly 94% were seen once. The material sequenced was peripheral blood. The chain links TRBV13 to TRBJ2-3; 12 nucleotides align to TRBD2. The TCR comes from a man aged 30 to 39 with COVID-19, enrolled during active disease. This CDR3 reads CASSELAGGSTDTQYF. The CDR3 coding sequence is TGTGCCAGCAGCGAACTAGCGGGGGGAAGCACAGATACGCAGTATTTT.